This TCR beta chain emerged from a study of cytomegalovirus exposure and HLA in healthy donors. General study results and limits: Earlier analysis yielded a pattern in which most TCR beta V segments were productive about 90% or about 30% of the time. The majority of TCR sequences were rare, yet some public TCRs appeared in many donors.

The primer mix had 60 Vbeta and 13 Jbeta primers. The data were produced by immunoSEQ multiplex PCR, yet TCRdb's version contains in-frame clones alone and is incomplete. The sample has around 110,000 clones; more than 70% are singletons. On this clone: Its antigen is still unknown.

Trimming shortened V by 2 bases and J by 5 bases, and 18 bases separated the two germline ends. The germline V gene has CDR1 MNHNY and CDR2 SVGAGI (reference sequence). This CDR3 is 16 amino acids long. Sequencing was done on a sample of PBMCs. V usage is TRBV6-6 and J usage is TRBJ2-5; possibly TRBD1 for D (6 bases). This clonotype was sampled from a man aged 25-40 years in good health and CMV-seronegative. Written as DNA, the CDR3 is TGTGCCAGCAGTTACCCCCCCGACCAGGGGCGGGAGACCCAGTACTTC. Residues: CASSYPPDQGRETQYF.